This is a list of T cell receptor beta chains from one sample in a study of cytomegalovirus exposure and HLA in healthy donors. The data were produced by immunoSEQ multiplex PCR, yet TCRdb's version contains in-frame clones alone and is incomplete. The data hold 85,000 to 130,000 clones, with 60% to 80% observed a single time. The sequencing sample was made of PBMCs. These TCRs come from a man aged 35 to 55 in good health and CMV-seronegative. Each CDR3 is given with its conserved first and last residue. Clone size appears in some rows only: once, few, many, or a class for an expanded clone.

>TRBJ2-7|NA|TRBV6-6|13
CASSRLSSYEQYF
>TRBJ2-3|few|TRBV7-3|16
CASSLMDRGSFDTQYF
>TRBJ2-1|NA|TRBV18|14
CASSPGGGYNEQFF
>TRBJ2-7|NA|TRBV7-2|13
CASSFEAGYEQYF
>TRBJ1-1|NA|TRBV21-1|16
CASSKARGNMNTEAFF
>TRBJ1-3|NA|TRBV7-2|15
CASSLGSGVGNTIYF
>TRBJ2-3|NA|TRBV6-1|15
CASREGTGDSDTQYF
>TRBJ2-3|NA|TRBV2|12
CASNPGGNTQYF
>TRBJ1-1|many|TRBV4-1|15
CASSQSYRGRTEAFF
>TRBJ2-7|NA|TRBV7-8|13
CASSSGVPYEQYF
>TRBJ1-1|NA|TRBV10-3|11
CAISVFTEAFF
>TRBJ1-2|NA|TRBV7-9|15
CASSFAGGGSGGYTF
>TRBJ2-3|NA|TRBV2|14
CASNRQGGTDTQYF
>TRBJ2-7|NA|TRBV5-1|15
CASRVGQGEFNEQYF
>TRBJ1-4|NA|TRBV15|15
CATSRETGHNEKLFF
>TRBJ2-1|once|TRBV6-6|14
CASTAAAQRNEQFF
>TRBJ1-4|once|TRBV7-2|14
CASRMQGGDEKLFF
>TRBJ1-2|once|TRBV4-1|18
CASSQDRFGDGSHYGYTF
>TRBJ1-2|NA|TRBV6-1|15
CASRRPGAENYGYTF
>TRBJ1-5|NA|TRBV2|16
CASRGREFGSNQPQHF
>TRBJ2-3|NA|TRBV6-6|15
CASRLSGTGSDTQYF
>TRBJ1-6|NA|TRBV6-5|16
CASSYSRTASVSPLHF
>TRBJ2-3|NA|TRBV10-1|15
CASKGHPVSPDTQYF
>TRBJ2-5|once|TRBV7-7|16
CASSLGAARGQETQYF
>TRBJ1-3|few|TRBV2|15
CASTSAGISGNTIYF
>TRBJ1-4|NA|TRBV29-1|13
CSVMGGRGEKLFF
>TRBJ2-7|NA|TRBV15|15
CATSRALSTGREQYF
>TRBJ1-6|NA|TRBV19|14
CASKLTGRNSPLHF
>TRBJ2-3|NA|TRBV5-4|15
CASSLTSGGADTQYF
>TRBJ1-2|NA|TRBV11-1|13
CASSLGHGYGYTF
>TRBJ2-3|NA|TRBV4-2|17
CASSQNPLAAGTDTQYF
>TRBJ2-2|NA|TRBV19|15
CASSPTGGNTGELFF
>TRBJ2-5|NA|TRBV19|13
CASSIVTGETQYF
>TRBJ2-3|NA|TRBV11-2|15
CASSAGLVGTDTQYF
>TRBJ2-3|NA|TRBV7-9|16
CASSASGSISTDTQYF
>TRBJ2-5|NA|TRBV5-5|14
CASSPGGGQETQYF
>TRBJ1-1|once|TRBV6-5|15
CASSSPGARVTEAFF
>TRBJ1-2|NA|TRBV19|13
CASRTQGWSGYTF
>TRBJ1-1|NA|TRBV18|13
CASSLDRNTEAFF
>TRBJ1-1|NA|TRBV7-2|14
CASSLASTDTEAFF
>TRBJ1-2|NA|TRBV5-1|13
CASSPGASPGYTF
>TRBJ2-2|NA|TRBV7-8|17
CASSSSPGGGVTGELFF
>TRBJ1-4|once|TRBV11-2|15
CASSRTGVTNEKLFF
>TRBJ2-3|NA|TRBV7-9|13
CAGSRTPSDTQYF
>TRBJ1-1|NA|TRBV19|12
CASRYQGEKAFF
>TRBJ2-1|once|TRBV29-1|13
CSVVSGTYNEQFF
>TRBJ1-4|NA|TRBV29-1|14
CSVATGGYLEKLFF
>TRBJ1-2|NA|TRBV6-6|14
CASSTGQGTYGYTF
>TRBJ1-2|few|TRBV6-1|14
CASSRDSSNYGYTF
>TRBJ2-1|NA|TRBV13|13
CASSSGQNNEQFF
>TRBJ2-3|NA|TRBV11-2|14
CASSLTSGADTQYF
>TRBJ1-4|NA|TRBV5-6|14
CASSFGTEIEKLFF
>TRBJ2-7|NA|TRBV2|13
CASIPGQGNEQYF
>TRBJ1-3|NA|TRBV4-2|14
CASSYTVSGNTIYF
>TRBJ2-7|NA|TRBV12-1|15
CASSSSSGGRYEQYF
>TRBJ2-1|NA|TRBV2|15
CASREEWGSYNEQFF
>TRBJ2-2|NA|TRBV4-2|19
CASSQELLAGDSNTGELFF
>TRBJ2-2|NA|TRBV27|13
CASSRGQGGELFF
>TRBJ2-7|NA|TRBV5-1|17
CASSLVSDRDRAYEQYF